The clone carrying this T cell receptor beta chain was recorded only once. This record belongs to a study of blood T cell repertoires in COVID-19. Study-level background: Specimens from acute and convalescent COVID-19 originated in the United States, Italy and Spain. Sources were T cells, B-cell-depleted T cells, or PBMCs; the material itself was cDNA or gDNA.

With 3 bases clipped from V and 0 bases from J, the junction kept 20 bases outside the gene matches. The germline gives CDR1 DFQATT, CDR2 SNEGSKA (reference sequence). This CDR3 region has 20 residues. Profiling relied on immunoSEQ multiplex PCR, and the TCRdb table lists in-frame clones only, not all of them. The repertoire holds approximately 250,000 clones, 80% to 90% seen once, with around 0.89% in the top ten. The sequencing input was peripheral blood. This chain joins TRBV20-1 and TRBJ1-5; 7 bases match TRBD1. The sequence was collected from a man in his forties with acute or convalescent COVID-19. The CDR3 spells CSASRTVKDRLITSNQPQHF. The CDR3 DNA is TGCAGTGCTAGTCGTACCGTTAAGGACAGGCTTATTACTAGCAATCAGCCCCAGCATTTT.